A single sample gave rise to the 25 T cell receptor beta chains below, sequenced in a study of T cells in Graves' hyperthyroidism and ophthalmopathy (dated by TCRdb to the late 2010s). Library preparation employed multiplex PCR. TCRdb lists the instrument as Illumina HiSeq 2000. TCR beta CDR3 regions were amplified from RNA transcripts. The first round of RT-PCR for the TCR CDR3 was performed with the HTBI primer set and the Qiagen OneStep RT-PCR kit. TCRdb applied fastp at Q25 and MiXCR to the public reads, then kept only in-frame beta chains. Each CDR3 protein gets just one entry, which takes the most common genes and DNA from the rows behind it. The sample profile shows approximately 210,000 distinct CDR3 sequences; approximately 17% of them were found once. Jointly, the top ten make up 50% of the sample. The sample taken for sequencing was blood. The receptors were gathered from a man aged 50 to 60 with Graves' hyperthyroidism.

This clonotype was observed a handful of times. The CDR3 bases are TGCGCCAGCAGCGCGGACGGTGGGGTTAACTATGGCTACACCTTC. Amino acids: CASSADGGVNYGYTF. This rearrangement joins TRBV5-1 to TRBJ1-2; D is uncertain. This CDR3 has 15 residues. Germline CDR1 is SGHRS and CDR2 is YFSETQ. Trimming cost V 4 bases and J 1 base, with 14 bases left between them.

By sample fraction, this clonotype is medium-sized. The chain links TRBV11-2 to TRBJ2-3; D perhaps matches TRBD1 (9 bases). Trimming took off 5 bases at V and 6 bases at J, with 21 bases between the two ends. CDR1 SGHAT and CDR2 FQNNGV come from the germline V gene. This CDR3 has 16 residues. The CDR3 bases are TGTGCCAGCAGCGTAGGACAGGGGACTAGTATCGATACGCAGTATTTT. Encoded protein: CASSVGQGTSIDTQYF.

This clonotype was seen many times. The V call is TRBV28, the J call TRBJ2-1; D call uncertain. The CDR3 extends over 12 amino acids. The V gene lost 2 bases and the J gene lost 10 bases, with 9 bases spanning the gap. The V gene's germline CDR1 is MDHEN and CDR2 SYDVKM. CDR3 protein: CASSLGVGEQFF. As DNA, the CDR3 is TGTGCCAGCAGTTTAGGGGTGGGGGAGCAGTTCTTC.

CDR3 protein: CSVEVPSGIGQFF. The CDR3 DNA reads as TGCAGCGTTGAAGTCCCTAGCGGGATTGGCCAGTTCTTC. J is TRBJ2-1 and V is TRBV29-1, with TRBD2 matching over 9 bases. CDR3 size: 13 residues. V trimming: 1 base; J trimming: 13 bases; junction bases outside the gene matches: 8. From germline, CDR1 is SQVTM and CDR2 ANQGSEA.

This clonotype was recorded at least ten times. V usage is TRBV6-1 and J usage is TRBJ1-2, with a tentative D call TRBD1 (5 bases). CDR3 size: 13 residues. The germline V and J ends were trimmed by 5 bases and 2 bases, with 9 bases remaining between them. Looked up from germline, CDR1 is MNHNS and CDR2 is SASEGT. CDR3 protein: CASSPGRNYGYTF. For the CDR3, the DNA is TGTGCCAGCAGTCCGGGACGGAACTATGGCTACACCTTC.

This rearrangement joins TRBV4-1 to TRBJ2-7; D gene ambiguous. The CDR3 covers 15 residues. The V and J ends lost 8 bases and 0 bases respectively, with 17 bases between them. CDR1 is MGHRA and CDR2 is YSYEKL in the germline V gene. DNA of the CDR3: TGCGCCAGCGTACACTGGGTCAAAGGCTCCTACGAGCAGTACTTC. Translated: CASVHWVKGSYEQYF.

The gene calls are TRBV15 and TRBJ2-1; D not resolved. Trimming took off 2 bases at V and 4 bases at J, with 15 bases between the two ends. The CDR3 loop spans 16 amino acids. Germline V gene lookup returns CDR1 LNHNV and CDR2 YYDKDF (reference sequence). Here the CDR3 DNA reads TGTGCCACCAGCAGAATAACGAAGACGGATTACAATGAGCAGTTCTTC. This codes for CATSRITKTDYNEQFF.

This clonotype appeared a few times. The genes are TRBV5-1 and TRBJ2-7; a weak D match, TRBD2 (5 bases). The V end was cut by 0 bases, the J end by 5 bases, with 9 bases between. This CDR3 region has 13 residues. Germline V CDR1 and CDR2: SGHRS, YFSETQ. CDR3 in DNA: TGCGCCAGCAGCTTGGCCGCGGGCGACGAGCAGTACTTC. Translation: CASSLAAGDEQYF.

This clonotype was seen many times. The chain combines TRBV27 with TRBJ1-1; D not resolved. The ends were cut back, 5 bases at V and 0 bases at J, with 16 bases in the middle. The CDR3 length is 16 residues. Looked up from germline, CDR1 is MNHEY and CDR2 is SMNVEV (reference sequence). DNA of the CDR3: TGTGCCAGCAGTGTGACGCGAACGGGAATGAACACTGAAGCTTTCTTT. This gives the protein CASSVTRTGMNTEAFF.

Points on this clonotype: The junction differs from germline at one of its ends, possibly a read error. The chain recombines TRBV7-6 with TRBJ2-3, with D unresolved. Germline CDR1 SGHVS, CDR2 FNYEAQ. The CDR3 length is 13 residues. CDR3 sequence (DNA): TGTCCCAGCAGCTTGAGTAGCACAGATACGCAGTATTTT. Its translation is CPSSLSSTDTQYF.

V and J are TRBV4-1 and TRBJ1-2; perhaps TRBD1 as D (6 bases). V was cut by 7 bases and J by 6 bases, with 33 bases left in between. This CDR3 is 19 amino acids long. Germline assignment: CDR1 MGHRA and CDR2 YSYEKL. The CDR3, as DNA: TGCGCCAGCAAACACCTTATGGGGGGAGAAAGGGGGGTCCGGGATGGCTACACCTTC. It translates to CASKHLMGGERGVRDGYTF.

This clonotype appeared many times. The chain joins TRBV2 to TRBJ1-1, with D tentatively TRBD1 (5 bases). The CDR3 consists of 15 residues. The V gene lost 2 bases and the J gene lost 1 base, with 11 bases spanning the gap. From germline, CDR1 is SNHLY and CDR2 FYNNEI. Written as DNA, the CDR3 is TGTGCCAGCAGTGAACAGGGAGCAAGGAACACTGAAGCTTTCTTT. This translates into CASSEQGARNTEAFF.

With respect to this clonotype: At one boundary the junction diverges from the germline segment, which might be a read error. The J gene is TRBJ1-1, the V gene TRBV10-2, with D possibly matching TRBD1 (6 bases). Germline CDR1 reads WSHSY; CDR2 reads SAAADI. The CDR3 runs to 13 residues. The chain's CDR3 is CASSRDTYTGAFF. CDR3 DNA: TGCGCCAGCAGCCGGGACACCTACACTGGAGCTTTCTTT.

This clonotype was detected only a few times. This chain connects TRBV12-3 or TRBV12-4 to TRBJ2-5, with 14 nucleotides matching TRBD2. V shed 6 bases and J 7 bases; nucleotides not matched to a gene: 7. This CDR3 has 15 amino acids. CDR3 residues: CASSPGLAGGGTQYF. The CDR3 DNA reads TGTGCCAGCAGCCCCGGACTAGCGGGAGGCGGGACCCAGTACTTC.

This rearrangement joins TRBV6-2 or TRBV6-3 to TRBJ1-1; unclear D gene. V was trimmed by 5 bases and J by 0 bases, leaving 13 bases between them. CDR1 is MNHEY and CDR2 is SVGEGT in the germline V gene. The CDR3 runs to 15 residues. This CDR3 reads CASSTRRNMNTEAFF. The CDR3 DNA reads TGTGCCAGCAGTACACGCAGGAATATGAACACTGAAGCTTTCTTT.

This clonotype has a count of ten or more. This chain uses TRBV20-1 with TRBJ2-5; D call uncertain. The CDR3 consists of 13 residues. Per germline, CDR1 DFQATT and CDR2 SNEGSKA (reference sequence). V shed 2 bases and J shed 1 base, with 8 bases lying between them. In DNA form, the CDR3 reads TGCAGTGCTAGACGACCCCTCCAAGAGACCCAGTACTTC. This sequence encodes CSARRPLQETQYF.

The V gene is TRBV7-9, the J gene TRBJ2-2, with 9 bases that match TRBD2. This CDR3 contains 16 residues. J was trimmed by 7 bases and V by 2 bases; bases with no gene match: 8. Per the germline V gene, CDR1 is SEHNR and CDR2 is FQNEAQ (reference sequence). The CDR3 DNA is TGTGCCAGCAGCTTAAATCCTAGCGGGAATGGCGGGGAGCTGTTTTTT. As protein: CASSLNPSGNGGELFF.

This clonotype was counted a few times. The chain couples TRBV7-2 to TRBJ2-5; maybe TRBD1 (6 bases). The CDR3 sequence is 16 residues long. The V end was cut by 1 base, the J end by 2 bases, with 14 bases between. From germline, CDR1 is SGHTA and CDR2 FQGNSA. This CDR3 is CASSLDWQGTQETQYF. CDR3 in DNA: TGTGCCAGCAGCTTAGATTGGCAGGGGACACAAGAGACCCAGTACTTC.

Of note for this clonotype: A much more abundant neighbour one base away suggests this may be a read error. The rearrangement joins TRBV28 to TRBJ1-5; no definite D call. The V gene lost 7 bases and the J gene lost 0 bases, with 19 bases spanning the gap. Per germline, CDR1 MDHEN and CDR2 SYDVKM. This CDR3 region has 17 residues. The CDR3, as DNA: TGTGCCAGCAACCCAAGAGGGTTGGGAAATAGCAATCAGCCCCAGCATTTT. This sequence encodes CASNPRGLGNSNQPQHF.

This clonotype was observed many times. J is TRBJ2-3 and V is TRBV27, with 7 bases identical to TRBD1. V lost 5 bases, J lost 6 bases, and 2 bases stayed unmatched. The CDR3 loop spans 12 amino acids. Germline-derived CDR1 and CDR2 are MNHEY and SMNVEV (reference sequence). The DNA for the CDR3 is TGTGCCAGCAGTCAACAGGGGGATACGCAGTATTTT. Translated, it gives CASSQQGDTQYF.

This clonotype was counted ten times or more. CDR3 DNA: TGTGCCAGCAGCTCGGGACTAGCGGGAACCATTCAGTACTTC. Translating gives CASSSGLAGTIQYF. This sequence joins TRBV7-9 and TRBJ2-4; TRBD2 agrees at 13 bases. The CDR3 consists of 14 residues. V gave up 4 bases and J gave up 9 bases; unmatched junction bases: 3. CDR1 SEHNR and CDR2 FQNEAQ come from the germline V gene (reference sequence).

The V gene is TRBV19, the J gene TRBJ2-1, with D perhaps matching TRBD2 (9 bases). CDR3 length: 19 amino acids. V lost 8 bases and J 4 bases, leaving 30 bases between the germline ends. Germline loops: CDR1 LNHDA, CDR2 SQIVND (reference sequence). The CDR3 reads CASSDRTGISGRIYNEQFF. The DNA for the CDR3 is TGTGCCAGTTCCGATAGGACAGGGATTAGCGGGAGAATATACAATGAGCAGTTCTTC.

This clonotype was detected many times. V usage is TRBV6-1 and J usage is TRBJ2-7; the D gene could be TRBD1 or TRBD2 (6 bases each). The CDR3 covers 15 residues. V lost 7 bases to trimming and J lost 1 base, with 17 bases between them. Germline V gene data show CDR1 as MNHNS and CDR2 as SASEGT. This CDR3 reads CASTTGAGRSYEQYF. The CDR3 DNA reads as TGTGCCAGCACCACGGGGGCGGGGAGGTCCTACGAGCAGTACTTC.

The chain joins TRBV28 to TRBJ2-5; D is uncertain. Trimming cost V 7 bases and J 4 bases, with 10 bases left between them. The germline CDR1 and CDR2 sequences are MDHEN and SYDVKM. The CDR3 loop spans 12 amino acids. CDR3 coding DNA: TGTGCCAGCATGATCTTGGGAGAGACCCAGTACTTC. Translating it yields CASMILGETQYF.

This clonotype was picked up many times. CDR3 sequence reads: CASSYRWEGETQYF. The CDR3 nucleotides are TGTGCCAGCAGTTATAGGTGGGAGGGTGAGACCCAGTACTTC. This sequence joins TRBV6-2 or TRBV6-3 and TRBJ2-5, with TRBD2 matching 7 bases. With 3 bases clipped from V and 5 bases from J, the junction kept 6 bases outside the gene matches. Looked up from germline, CDR1 is MNHEY and CDR2 is SVGEGT. This CDR3 has 14 residues.